A single sample is the source of the 32 T cell receptor beta chains below, sequenced in a study of cytomegalovirus exposure and HLA in healthy donors. PCR amplification relied on 60 Vbeta primers (plus 13 Jbeta primers). Sequencing used immunoSEQ multiplex PCR; TCRdb keeps in-frame clones, though not all of them. Here the sample spans 100,000 to 150,000 clones, approximately 81% being singletons. Sequenced material: PBMCs. Receptor source: a woman in her forties in good health and CMV-seronegative.

The J gene is TRBJ2-7, the V gene TRBV7-9; 9 nucleotides agree with TRBD1. Trimming cost V 5 bases and J 2 bases; bases outside gene matches: 10. The CDR3 length is 16 residues. Germline CDR1 and CDR2: SEHNR and FQNEAQ (reference sequence). Here the CDR3 reads CASSKTAGTGPYEQYF. The CDR3 DNA reads TGTGCCAGCAGCAAAACCGCCGGGACAGGGCCCTACGAGCAGTACTTC.

This clone was seen a handful of times. In the same sample, other DNA sequences code for this CDR3. J is TRBJ2-7 and V is TRBV4-1, with 10 bases identical to TRBD2. The germline V gene has CDR1 MGHRA and CDR2 YSYEKL. This CDR3 has 14 residues. V lost 4 bases to trimming and J lost 2 bases; unmatched junction nucleotides: 2. The CDR3 sequence is CASSRTSGTYEQYF. The CDR3 DNA follows: TGCGCCAGCAGCCGGACTAGCGGAACCTACGAGCAGTACTTC.

The chain carries TRBV7-9 and TRBJ1-4, with D perhaps TRBD1 (6 bases). Germline CDR1 and CDR2: SEHNR and FQNEAQ (reference sequence). The CDR3 runs 19 residues. V was cut by 4 bases and J by 0 bases, with 21 bases left in between. CDR3 DNA: TGTGCCAGCAGCTCCGGGACAAAAGGGCACTATGCAACTAATGAAAAACTGTTTTTT. Translated: CASSSGTKGHYATNEKLFF.

The chain combines TRBV6-6 with TRBJ1-1; D unresolved. Trimming took off 5 bases at V and 7 bases at J, with 20 bases between the two ends. CDR1 is MNHNY and CDR2 is SVGAGI in the germline V gene (reference sequence). The CDR3 is 15 amino acids. The CDR3 protein is CASSTQAGGAFEAFF. CDR3 bases: TGTGCCAGCAGTACCCAAGCAGGAGGTGCTTTTGAAGCTTTCTTT.

This clone was observed once. The chain combines TRBV6-1 with TRBJ1-2; D is unresolved. The CDR3 consists of 14 residues. Germline V lookup: CDR1 MNHNS, CDR2 SASEGT. V gave up 5 bases and J gave up 1 base, with 11 bases separating them. The CDR3 nucleotides are TGTGCCAGCAGTAAGAACCAGGATAACTATGGCTACACCTTC. Protein sequence: CASSKNQDNYGYTF.

CDR3 in DNA: TGCGCCAGCAGCTTGGGCCCGGACAAGGTGAACTATGGCTACACCTTC. This encodes CASSLGPDKVNYGYTF. The V gene is TRBV5-1, the J gene TRBJ1-2; D may be TRBD1 (5 bases). Germline values: CDR1 SGHRS, CDR2 YFSETQ. V was clipped by 0 bases and J by 2 bases, with 14 bases between them. This CDR3 has 16 amino acids. Filled out from reference TRBV5-1 and TRBJ1-2, the complete variable domain reads KAGVTQTPRYLIKTRGQQVTLSCSPISGHRSVSWYQQTPGQGLQFLFEYFSETQRNKGNFPGRFSGRQFSNSRSEMNVSTLELGDSALYLCASSLGPDKVNYGYTFGSGTRLTVV.

The V and J genes are TRBV18 and TRBJ1-4, with TRBD1 matching over 7 bases. V was clipped by 5 bases and J by 0 bases; unmatched bases: 6. The CDR3 is 16 residues long. Germline V CDR1 and CDR2: KGHSH, LQKENI. The CDR3, as DNA: TGTGCCAGCTCAAAAGAAACAGGGGCAACTAATGAAAAACTGTTTTTT. Residues: CASSKETGATNEKLFF.

This sequence joins TRBV18 and TRBJ1-1; D unresolved. The CDR3 is 13 residues long. Germline lookup yields CDR1 KGHSH and CDR2 LQKENI. Trimming left V 8 bases short and J 5 bases short, with 15 bases between. CDR3 sequence (DNA): TGTGCCAGCACTAGGGATTTGGAGACTGAAGCTTTCTTT. The encoded protein is CASTRDLETEAFF.

This chain connects TRBV15 to TRBJ2-2; 10 bases are a match to TRBD1. V lost 1 base, J lost 6 bases, and 5 bases stayed unmatched. The CDR3 totals 16 residues. The V gene's germline CDR1 is LNHNV and CDR2 YYDKDF (reference sequence). The DNA of the CDR3 is TGTGCCACCAGCAGAGGAGTGACAGGGGGCTCCGGGGAGCTGTTTTTT. Translation: CATSRGVTGGSGELFF.

The chain links TRBV6-6 to TRBJ1-3; the D gene is possibly TRBD1 (6 bases). The V and J ends lost 3 bases and 0 bases respectively, with 9 bases between them. The CDR3 runs 15 residues. The germline CDR1 and CDR2 sequences are MNHNY and SVGAGI (reference sequence). CDR3 nucleotide sequence: TGTGCCAGCAGTTATTCGGACAGCTCTGGAAACACCATATATTTT. Amino acids: CASSYSDSSGNTIYF.

This chain uses TRBV5-1 with TRBJ1-3; D may be TRBD1 (5 bases). The CDR3 sequence is 14 residues long. Per germline, CDR1 SGHRS and CDR2 YFSETQ. Trimming shortened V by 0 bases and J by 1 base, and 5 bases separated the two germline ends. This chain's CDR3 is CASSLGTSGNTIYF. The CDR3 DNA follows: TGCGCCAGCAGCTTGGGGACATCTGGAAACACCATATATTTT.

The chain recombines TRBV5-1 with TRBJ2-5, with 12 bases lining up with TRBD2. Trimming at V came to 4 bases and at J to 2 bases, leaving 3 bases not matched to a gene. The CDR3 is 15 amino acids. Germline V gene data show CDR1 as SGHRS and CDR2 as YFSETQ. CDR3 residues: CASSPGLAGQETQYF. The CDR3 region has the DNA TGCGCCAGCAGCCCTGGACTAGCGGGGCAAGAGACCCAGTACTTC.

The rearrangement links TRBV5-6 to TRBJ2-7; 15 bases match TRBD2. Germline CDR1 is SGHDT and CDR2 is YYEEEE. This CDR3 has 15 residues. The V gene end was trimmed by 2 bases and the J gene end by 7 bases; junction bases not matched to a gene: 4. CDR3: CASSLRTSGRGEQYF. In nucleotides, the CDR3 is TGTGCCAGCAGCTTAAGGACTAGCGGGAGGGGAGAGCAGTACTTC.

This chain links TRBV19 with TRBJ2-7, with TRBD1 as a possible D gene (6 bases). The germline V and J ends were trimmed by 5 bases and 4 bases, with 21 bases remaining between them. The CDR3 is 16 amino acids. The germline gives CDR1 LNHDA, CDR2 SQIVND (reference sequence). This CDR3 reads CASSGTITGMVYEQYF. CDR3 nucleotides: TGTGCCAGTAGTGGGACCATCACAGGGATGGTGTACGAGCAGTACTTC.

This chain connects TRBV30 to TRBJ2-5; weak D call: TRBD2 (7 bases). Germline V lookup: CDR1 GTSNPN, CDR2 SVGIG (reference sequence). This CDR3 is 17 amino acids long. Trimming left V 3 bases short and J 2 bases short, with 22 bases between. The CDR3 protein is CAWRIRLWGGGQETQYF. Written as DNA, the CDR3 is TGTGCCTGGAGGATCCGTCTGTGGGGGGGCGGGCAAGAGACCCAGTACTTC. Using reference TRBV30 and TRBJ2-5 for the parts outside the CDR3, the full variable domain is SQTIHQWPATLVQPVGSPLSLECTVEGTSNPNLYWYRQAAGRGLQLLFYSVGIGQISSEVPQNLSASRPQDRQFILSSKKLLLSDSGFYLCAWRIRLWGGGQETQYFGPGTRLLVL.

This chain joins TRBV7-9 and TRBJ2-2; D is ambiguous. The CDR3 extends over 15 amino acids. CDR1 and CDR2 (germline): SEHNR, FQNEAQ (reference sequence). Trimming removed 5 bases at V and 1 base at J, with 11 bases between. The CDR3 here is CASSPTTENTGELFF. The CDR3 nucleotides read TGTGCCAGCAGCCCTACTACTGAGAACACCGGGGAGCTGTTTTTT.

DNA for the CDR3: TGTGCCAGCAGCCGGATTTCGGGGTGGGGCACTGAAGCTTTCTTT. Its translation: CASSRISGWGTEAFF. The chain carries TRBV14 and TRBJ1-1; D uncertain. Per germline, CDR1 SGHDN and CDR2 FVKESK. The CDR3 has 15 residues. The germline V and J ends were trimmed by 4 bases and 4 bases, with 16 bases remaining between them.

The chain combines TRBV5-4 with TRBJ2-7; 11 positions match TRBD2. Germline trimming cut 2 bases from V and 10 bases from J; bases unmatched to any gene: 11. CDR3 length equals 15 residues. Germline CDR1 SGHNT, CDR2 YYREEE (reference sequence). The CDR3 protein is CASSFAGVAGGLQYF. CDR3 in DNA: TGTGCCAGCAGCTTCGCAGGGGTAGCGGGAGGGTTACAGTACTTC.

The chain recombines TRBV5-1 with TRBJ2-3, with a tentative D call TRBD2 (5 bases). V was pared by 3 bases and J by 4 bases, with 15 bases between. This CDR3 is built from 15 residues. CDR1 and CDR2 (germline): SGHRS, YFSETQ. CDR3 loop: CASSSNPTGADTQYF. CDR3 nucleotides: TGCGCCAGCAGCTCTAATCCCACCGGGGCAGATACGCAGTATTTT. Combining the CDR3 with reference TRBV5-1 and TRBJ2-3 gives the whole variable domain KAGVTQTPRYLIKTRGQQVTLSCSPISGHRSVSWYQQTPGQGLQFLFEYFSETQRNKGNFPGRFSGRQFSNSRSEMNVSTLELGDSALYLCASSSNPTGADTQYFGPGTRLTVL.

The V and J genes are TRBV4-1 and TRBJ1-4; D remains ambiguous. CDR3 length equals 12 residues. Trimming removed 1 base at V and 11 bases at J, with 8 bases between. Germline CDR1 and CDR2: MGHRA and YSYEKL. The CDR3, as DNA: TGCGCCAGCAGCCAAGTACTCGGGAAACTGTTTTTT. The encoded protein is CASSQVLGKLFF.

V usage is TRBV5-6 and J usage is TRBJ2-2; no definite D call. V lost 6 bases and J 2 bases, leaving 14 bases between the germline ends. CDR3 length: 15 amino acids. CDR1 and CDR2 (germline): SGHDT, YYEEEE. In DNA, the CDR3 is TGTGCCAGCACCTCTATGAGACACAACACCGGGGAGCTGTTTTTT. Amino acids: CASTSMRHNTGELFF.

The chain joins TRBV5-1 to TRBJ1-5; TRBD1 agrees at 7 bases. Germline CDR1 SGHRS, CDR2 YFSETQ. V lost 4 bases to trimming and J lost 7 bases; unmatched junction nucleotides: 8. There are 14 residues in the CDR3. Here the CDR3 DNA reads TGCGCCAGCAGCCCCGGACAGGCGGAGCAGCCCCAGCATTTT. It translates to CASSPGQAEQPQHF.

The chain combines TRBV19 with TRBJ2-3; no clear D gene. CDR3 length equals 13 residues. V shed 3 bases and J shed 4 bases, with 8 bases lying between them. Germline V CDR1 and CDR2: LNHDA, SQIVND (reference sequence). CDR3: CASSMIQADTQYF. The CDR3 nucleotides read TGTGCCAGTAGTATGATTCAGGCAGATACGCAGTATTTT.

The chain employs TRBV7-8 and TRBJ2-1; TRBD2 matches 7 bases. V lost 5 bases and J lost 3; bases outside the gene matches: 13. The germline V gene has CDR1 SGHVS and CDR2 FQNEAQ. The CDR3 consists of 17 residues. CDR3 nucleotides: TGTGCCAGCAGCGACCCCTCTGAGAGCGGGGTCTACAATGAGCAGTTCTTC. As protein: CASSDPSESGVYNEQFF.

The chain combines TRBV7-9 with TRBJ2-2; 8 bases are a match to TRBD2. This CDR3 comprises 17 residues. V trimming: 0 bases; J trimming: 1 base; junction bases outside the gene matches: 4. Per germline, CDR1 SEHNR and CDR2 FQNEAQ (reference sequence). CDR3 coding DNA: TGTGCCAGCAGCTTAGCCGGTCTAGCGGGGAACACCGGGGAGCTGTTTTTT. Its translation: CASSLAGLAGNTGELFF.

CDR3 amino acids: CASSEKGELNTEAFF. The DNA of the CDR3 is TGCGCCAGCAGTGAAAAGGGGGAGTTGAACACTGAAGCTTTCTTT. V and J are TRBV10-2 and TRBJ1-1; perhaps TRBD1 as D (6 bases). This CDR3 has 15 amino acids. V dropped 3 bases and J dropped 0 bases, with 11 bases sitting between them. Germline-derived CDR1 and CDR2 are WSHSY and SAAADI.

V gene TRBV6-5 combines with J gene TRBJ2-7; a possible D gene is TRBD1 (6 bases). Trimming removed 6 bases at V and 2 bases at J, with 17 bases between. Germline CDR1 and CDR2: MNHEY and SVGAGI. The CDR3 totals 15 residues. CDR3 coding DNA: TGTGCCAGCAGCTCTGTCAGGGGTTCGGCCTACGAGCAGTACTTC. This translates into CASSSVRGSAYEQYF.

This clone has a handful of counts. The chain couples TRBV4-2 to TRBJ1-2; 8 bases agree with TRBD1. Per the germline V gene, CDR1 is LGHNA and CDR2 is YNFKEQ. The J segment lost 6 bases and the V segment lost 1 base, leaving 16 bases of the junction unmatched. This CDR3 is built from 18 residues. The CDR3 nucleotides are TGTGCCAGCAGCCAAGTTGTCAGGGGGCGGTCCGGGGACGATGGCTACACCTTC. It is translated as CASSQVVRGRSGDDGYTF.

The rearrangement links TRBV7-8 to TRBJ1-2; TRBD1 is a possible D gene (5 bases). CDR1 and CDR2 (germline): SGHVS, FQNEAQ. Trimming took off 1 base at V and 7 bases at J, with 19 bases between the two ends. This CDR3 is built from 16 residues. CDR3 loop: CASSLGLGGALVGYTF. In DNA form, the CDR3 reads TGTGCCAGCAGCTTAGGACTCGGAGGGGCCCTTGTTGGCTACACCTTC.

The rearrangement links TRBV5-1 to TRBJ2-2, with 8 bases matching TRBD1. CDR3 size: 16 residues. Losses at the gene ends were 1 base for V and 5 bases for J; bases not matched to a gene: 7. Looked up from germline, CDR1 is SGHRS and CDR2 is YFSETQ. In DNA, the CDR3 is TGCGCCAGCAGCTTGTTAAGGACAGGGAAGACCGGGGAGCTGTTTTTT. This translates into CASSLLRTGKTGELFF.

The J gene is TRBJ2-3, the V gene TRBV4-1; 8 positions agree with TRBD2. The CDR3 is made up of 18 amino acids. Germline V gene data show CDR1 as MGHRA and CDR2 as YSYEKL. V lost 1 base and J lost 0; bases outside the gene matches: 9. The CDR3, as DNA: TGCGCCAGCAGCCAAGGAGGCGGGGGGCCCCTCAGCACAGATACGCAGTATTTT. Translating gives CASSQGGGGPLSTDTQYF.

This chain uses TRBV6-5 with TRBJ2-2, with D possibly TRBD2 on 7 matching bases. With 4 bases removed from V and 4 bases from J, the gap between germline ends came to 16 bases. Germline V gene sequence: CDR1 MNHEY, CDR2 SVGAGI. This CDR3 region has 16 residues. CDR3: CASSSPRGGSTGELFF. CDR3 nucleotide sequence: TGTGCCAGCAGTTCTCCAAGGGGGGGGTCCACCGGGGAGCTGTTTTTT.